A single sample gave rise to the 18 T cell receptor beta chains below, sequenced in a study of blood T cell repertoires in COVID-19. Produced via immunoSEQ multiplex PCR; TCRdb's table is partial and in-frame only. Found here are around 250,000 clones, approximately 85% of them singletons; the top ten hold 5.1%. The source material was peripheral blood. These receptors all stem from a man in his fifties with active or convalescent COVID-19.

The chain joins TRBV7-3 to TRBJ2-5; 7 bases match TRBD2. J lost 4 bases, V lost 6 bases, and 14 bases had no gene match. The germline V gene has CDR1 SGHTA and CDR2 FQGTGA. The CDR3 is 16 amino acids. The CDR3 region has the DNA TGTGCCAGCAGTCCGCTCGGGGCGGGAGTAGGAGAGACCCAGTACTTC. Its protein is CASSPLGAGVGETQYF.

The V call is TRBV4-1, the J call TRBJ2-1, with 7 bases fitting TRBD2. Trimming at V came to 0 bases and at J to 8 bases, leaving 7 bases not matched to a gene. Germline-derived CDR1 and CDR2 are MGHRA and YSYEKL. This CDR3 contains 15 residues. The CDR3 spells CASSQDRTRGDEQFF. CDR3 bases: TGCGCCAGCAGCCAAGATAGGACTAGAGGCGATGAGCAGTTCTTC.

J is TRBJ2-7 and V is TRBV2, with 8 bases fitting TRBD1. The CDR3 length is 14 residues. Germline CDR1 SNHLY, CDR2 FYNNEI. The V and J ends lost 3 bases and 4 bases, in that order; junction bases with no gene match: 5. The CDR3 loop reads CASSERTGRYEQYF. The DNA for the CDR3 is TGTGCCAGCAGTGAGAGGACAGGGCGTTACGAGCAGTACTTC.

The chain couples TRBV5-1 to TRBJ1-2; TRBD1 matches 7 bases. Looked up from germline, CDR1 is SGHRS and CDR2 is YFSETQ. This CDR3 comprises 13 residues. J gave up 7 bases and V 7 bases, and 10 bases lay outside the gene matches. The CDR3 loop is CASLGQEGGGYTF. The DNA for the CDR3 is TGCGCCAGCTTAGGACAGGAGGGTGGTGGCTACACCTTC.

The chain recombines TRBV5-1 with TRBJ2-1, with TRBD2 matching 11 bases. The CDR3 loop spans 14 amino acids. Unmatched junction bases numbered 7, after V lost 6 bases and J lost 8 bases. Germline assignment: CDR1 SGHRS and CDR2 YFSETQ. The CDR3 sequence: CASMGSGRGDEQFF. In nucleotides, the CDR3 is TGCGCCAGCATGGGTAGCGGGAGGGGGGATGAGCAGTTCTTC.

This chain joins TRBV4-1 and TRBJ2-5; maybe TRBD2 (5 bases). This CDR3 contains 15 residues. Germline values: CDR1 MGHRA, CDR2 YSYEKL. V was cut by 1 base and J by 2 bases, with 11 bases left in between. In nucleotides, the CDR3 is TGCGCCAGCAGCCAAGTCTTCCGGGGTCAAGAGACCCAGTACTTC. Translating gives CASSQVFRGQETQYF.

The V and J genes are TRBV7-3 and TRBJ2-5; D remains ambiguous. Germline CDR1 SGHTA, CDR2 FQGTGA. V was pared by 1 base and J by 3 bases, with 6 bases between. The CDR3 has 13 amino acids. CDR3 loop: CASSLNSKETQYF. CDR3 DNA: TGTGCCAGCAGCTTAAACAGCAAAGAGACCCAGTACTTC.

This sequence joins TRBV7-2 and TRBJ2-3; D perhaps matches TRBD1 (6 bases). The ends were cut back, 1 base at V and 5 bases at J, with 16 bases in the middle. The CDR3 loop spans 16 amino acids. CDR1 and CDR2 (germline): SGHTA, FQGNSA. In DNA, the CDR3 is TGTGCCAGCAGCTTAGACGGGACAAGTGTGGTAGATACGCAGTATTTT. Its protein is CASSLDGTSVVDTQYF.

V and J are TRBV10-2 and TRBJ2-7; 11 bases match TRBD1. The germline V gene has CDR1 WSHSY and CDR2 SAAADI. V shed 9 bases and J 7 bases; nucleotides not matched to a gene: 5. The CDR3 is made up of 12 amino acids. CDR3 sequence: CASGQGAREQYF. The DNA for the CDR3 is TGCGCCAGTGGACAGGGGGCGCGGGAGCAGTACTTC.

The gene calls are TRBV18 and TRBJ1-1, with D tentatively TRBD1 (6 bases). Germline V lookup: CDR1 KGHSH, CDR2 LQKENI. Trimming took 3 bases from V and 7 from J, leaving 9 bases between them. This CDR3 comprises 12 residues. The chain's CDR3 is CASSPKQGEAFF. The CDR3 DNA sequence: TGTGCCAGCTCACCGAAACAGGGTGAAGCTTTCTTT.

V and J are TRBV5-6 and TRBJ2-2; 10 bases match TRBD1. V lost 3 bases, J lost 4 bases, and 6 bases stayed unmatched. CDR1 SGHDT and CDR2 YYEEEE come from the germline V gene. This CDR3 is 16 amino acids long. CDR3 coding DNA: TGTGCCAGCAGCTCTTGGGGACAGGGGAGCACCGGGGAGCTGTTTTTT. Its protein is CASSSWGQGSTGELFF. Looking up the rest from reference TRBV5-6 and TRBJ2-2 gives the full variable domain: DAGVTQSPTHLIKTRGQQVTLRCSPKSGHDTVSWYQQALGQGPQFIFQYYEEEERQRGNFPDRFSGHQFPNYSSELNVNALLLGDSALYLCASSSWGQGSTGELFFGEGSRLTVL.

J is TRBJ1-2 and V is TRBV19; D remains ambiguous. This CDR3 region has 14 residues. V was pared by 5 bases and J by 4 bases, with 14 bases between. The germline gives CDR1 LNHDA, CDR2 SQIVND (reference sequence). CDR3 protein: CASSLTSGRYGYTF. The CDR3 DNA reads as TGTGCCAGTAGTCTCACCTCAGGCCGCTATGGCTACACCTTC.

The gene calls are TRBV2 and TRBJ1-5, with D tentatively TRBD1 (5 bases). Trimming left V 6 bases short and J 3 bases short, with 15 bases between. The germline V gene has CDR1 SNHLY and CDR2 FYNNEI. The CDR3 totals 15 residues. CDR3 sequence (DNA): TGTGCCAGCAGGGGGACTACAGGTTTCAATCAGCCCCAGCATTTT. Translation gives CASRGTTGFNQPQHF. The full variable domain, rest sourced from reference TRBV2 and TRBJ1-5, is EPEVTQTPSHQVTQMGQEVILRCVPISNHLYFYWYRQILGQKVEFLVSFYNNEISEKSEIFDDQFSVERPDGSNFTLKIRSTKLEDSAMYFCASRGTTGFNQPQHFGDGTRLSIL.

The genes are TRBV30 and TRBJ1-6; D is unresolved. Looked up from germline, CDR1 is GTSNPN and CDR2 is SVGIG (reference sequence). This CDR3 region has 12 residues. Trimming took 4 bases from V and 8 from J, leaving 9 bases between them. CDR3 bases: TGTGCCTGGAATAAAAATCATTCACCCCTCCACTTT. Translated, it gives CAWNKNHSPLHF.

V is TRBV7-2 and J is TRBJ1-1; D is ambiguous. Trimming took off 3 bases at V and 2 bases at J, with 10 bases between the two ends. The V gene's germline CDR1 is SGHTA and CDR2 FQGNSA. The CDR3 totals 14 residues. CDR3 loop: CASSLYPGNTEAFF. CDR3 sequence (DNA): TGTGCCAGCAGCTTGTACCCGGGAAACACTGAAGCTTTCTTT.

A note on this clone: In the same sample, other DNA sequences code for this CDR3. The V and J genes are TRBV14 and TRBJ1-4; weak D call: TRBD1 (6 bases). Trimming left V 7 bases short and J 3 bases short, with 9 bases between. This CDR3 contains 13 residues. Per the germline V gene, CDR1 is SGHDN and CDR2 is FVKESK. The CDR3, as DNA: TGTGCCAGCAAGGGGGGGCCTAATGAAAAACTGTTTTTT. It codes for CASKGGPNEKLFF.

This sequence joins TRBV5-6 and TRBJ2-5; D is unclear. The CDR3 contains 14 residues. Trimming took 0 bases from V and 1 from J, leaving 7 bases between them. Germline CDR1 and CDR2: SGHDT and YYEEEE. CDR3 protein: CASSLGQIQETQYF. CDR3 DNA sequence: TGTGCCAGCAGCTTGGGCCAGATCCAAGAGACCCAGTACTTC.

The V gene is TRBV19, the J gene TRBJ1-1; D perhaps matches TRBD1 (6 bases). The CDR3 totals 14 residues. V was shortened by 5 bases and J by 1 base, with 11 bases between the two germline ends. CDR1 and CDR2 (germline): LNHDA, SQIVND (reference sequence). This chain's CDR3 is CASSGWTENTEAFF. The CDR3, as DNA: TGTGCCAGTAGTGGGTGGACAGAGAACACTGAAGCTTTCTTT.